Below are 10 T cell receptor beta chains sequenced from a single sample in a study of ipilimumab plus nivolumab after autologous stem cell transplantation. Sequencing was performed with immunoSEQ multiplex PCR; in TCRdb, only in-frame clones are kept and a portion is missing. The repertoire includes 40,000 to 45,000 clones, 80% to 95% of them detected once, and approximately 0.92% sits in the top ten. Material: PBMCs, obtained in a trial of ipilimumab plus nivolumab as post-transplant consolidation. Receptors were obtained from a male donor with multiple myeloma.

This sequence joins TRBV2 and TRBJ1-2; TRBD1 matches 8 bases. CDR1 and CDR2 (germline): SNHLY, FYNNEI. The CDR3 totals 15 residues. Trimming took 6 bases from V and 5 from J; bases not matched to a gene: 11. The CDR3 region has the DNA TGTGCCAGCAGGCCAGGGGGCATCGCTGGTTATGGCTACACCTTC. Protein sequence: CASRPGGIAGYGYTF.

This chain uses TRBV11-2 with TRBJ2-3, with D uncertain. Germline lookup yields CDR1 SGHAT and CDR2 FQNNGV. With 3 bases removed from V and 2 bases from J, the gap between germline ends came to 0 bases. The CDR3 has 11 amino acids. In nucleotides, the CDR3 is TGTGCCAGCAGCTTCACAGATACGCAGTATTTT. Amino acids: CASSFTDTQYF. Based on the CDR3 plus reference TRBV11-2 and TRBJ2-3, the full variable domain is EAGVAQSPRYKIIEKRQSVAFWCNPISGHATLYWYQQILGQGPKLLIQFQNNGVVDDSQLPKDRFSAERLKGVDSTLKIQPAKLEDSAVYLCASSFTDTQYFGPGTRLTVL.

This chain connects TRBV9 to TRBJ1-3; tentative D call: TRBD1 (5 bases). The CDR3 covers 14 residues. Germline-derived CDR1 and CDR2 are SGDLS and YYNGEE. With 5 bases removed from V and 3 bases from J, the gap between germline ends came to 12 bases. CDR3 nucleotide sequence: TGTGCCAGCAGAGCGCAGGGAGTTGGAAACACCATATATTTT. Protein: CASRAQGVGNTIYF.

The rearrangement links TRBV29-1 to TRBJ2-1; 15 nucleotides align to TRBD2. J lost 7 bases, V lost 8 bases, and 3 bases had no gene match. CDR3 size: 13 residues. Germline V lookup: CDR1 SQVTM, CDR2 ANQGSEA. DNA of the CDR3: TGCAGCACGGGGACTAGCGGGAGGAATGAGCAGTTCTTC. It codes for CSTGTSGRNEQFF.

The chain is built from TRBV7-2 and TRBJ2-3; D possibly corresponds to TRBD2 (6 bases). Trimming removed 8 bases from V and 4 bases from J, with 22 bases in between. CDR1 is SGHTA and CDR2 is FQGNSA in the germline V gene. The length of the CDR3 is 16 residues. The CDR3 region has the DNA TGTGCCAGCTCGAGGCCCTCTGGAGGGAGCCCAGATACGCAGTATTTT. Protein: CASSRPSGGSPDTQYF.

V is TRBV6-6 and J is TRBJ1-2; D perhaps matches TRBD1 (5 bases). The germline V and J ends were trimmed by 2 bases and 5 bases, with 12 bases remaining between them. Per the germline V gene, CDR1 is MNHNY and CDR2 is SVGAGI (reference sequence). The CDR3 loop spans 14 amino acids. CDR3 loop: CASSYGGFEYGYTF. In DNA form, the CDR3 reads TGTGCCAGCAGTTACGGGGGGTTCGAGTATGGCTACACCTTC.

This chain connects TRBV4-1 to TRBJ2-7; a weak D match, TRBD1 (6 bases). Trimming took off 0 bases at V and 6 bases at J, with 15 bases between the two ends. Germline CDR1 MGHRA, CDR2 YSYEKL. This CDR3 region has 15 residues. The CDR3 region is CASSQDLQGRLEQYF. CDR3 DNA sequence: TGCGCCAGCAGCCAAGATCTCCAGGGGCGGCTCGAGCAGTACTTC.

J is TRBJ2-3 and V is TRBV13; D is possibly TRBD1 or TRBD2 (6 bases each). CDR1 is PRHDT, CDR2 FYEKMQ, per germline (reference sequence). V lost 4 bases, J lost 6 bases, and 11 bases lay in between. CDR3 size: 13 residues. The CDR3 loop reads CASSSRGPDTQYF. The DNA for the CDR3 is TGTGCCAGCAGCTCTCGGGGGCCGGATACGCAGTATTTT.

The chain couples TRBV15 to TRBJ1-2; no clear D gene. The V and J ends lost 0 bases and 5 bases respectively, with 7 bases between them. Germline loops: CDR1 LNHNV, CDR2 YYDKDF (reference sequence). The CDR3 has 13 residues. CDR3: CATSRDGRYGYTF. DNA for the CDR3: TGTGCCACCAGCAGAGACGGCCGATATGGCTACACCTTC.

The chain employs TRBV15 and TRBJ2-7; the D gene is possibly TRBD1 (6 bases). The ends were cut back, 2 bases at V and 3 bases at J, with 11 bases in the middle. The CDR3 loop spans 14 amino acids. Germline V lookup: CDR1 LNHNV, CDR2 YYDKDF (reference sequence). CDR3 sequence reads: CATSRPRGSYEQYF. DNA of the CDR3: TGTGCCACCAGCAGACCCAGGGGTAGCTACGAGCAGTACTTC.